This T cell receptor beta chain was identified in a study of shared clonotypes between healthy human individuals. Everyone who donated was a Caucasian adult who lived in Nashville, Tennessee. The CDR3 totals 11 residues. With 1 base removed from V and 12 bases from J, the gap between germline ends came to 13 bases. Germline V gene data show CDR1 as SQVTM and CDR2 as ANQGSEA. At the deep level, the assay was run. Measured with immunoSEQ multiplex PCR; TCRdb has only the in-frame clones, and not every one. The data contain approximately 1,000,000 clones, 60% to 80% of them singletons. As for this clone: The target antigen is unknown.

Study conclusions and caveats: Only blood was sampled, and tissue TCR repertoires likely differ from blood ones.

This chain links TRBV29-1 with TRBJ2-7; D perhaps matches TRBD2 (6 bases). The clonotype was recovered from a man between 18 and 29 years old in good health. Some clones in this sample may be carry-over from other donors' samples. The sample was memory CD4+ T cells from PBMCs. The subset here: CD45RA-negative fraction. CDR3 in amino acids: CSVEAGLTSYF. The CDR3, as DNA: TGCAGCGTTGAAGCAGGACTAACCTCGTACTTC.